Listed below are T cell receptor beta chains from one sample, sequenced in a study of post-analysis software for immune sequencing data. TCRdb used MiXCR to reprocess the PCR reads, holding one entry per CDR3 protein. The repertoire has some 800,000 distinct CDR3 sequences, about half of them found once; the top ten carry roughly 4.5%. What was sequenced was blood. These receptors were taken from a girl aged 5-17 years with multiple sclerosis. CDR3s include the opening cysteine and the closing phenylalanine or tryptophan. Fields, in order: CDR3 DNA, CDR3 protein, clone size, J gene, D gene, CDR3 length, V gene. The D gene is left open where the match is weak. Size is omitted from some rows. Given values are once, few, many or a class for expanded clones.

TGTGCCAGCAGTCCCGTGACAGATCCCCCCTTCGGGCAGTTCTTC | CASSPVTDPPFGQFF | - | TRBJ2-1 | - | 15 | TRBV25-1
TGTGCCAGCAACGGACAGGGAACCAACTATGGCTACACCTTC | CASNGQGTNYGYTF | - | TRBJ1-2 | TRBD1 | 14 | TRBV6-5
TGCAGTGCTAGAGATCCCGTTCGAGACATTCAGTACTTC | CSARDPVRDIQYF | - | TRBJ2-4 | - | 13 | TRBV20-1
TGTGCCAGCAGCTCTCTAGCGGGAGCCCAAGAGCAGTACTTC | CASSSLAGAQEQYF | - | TRBJ2-5 | TRBD2 | 14 | TRBV6-5
TGCAGTGCTAGAGAACCTAGGGGGTCCCTTAGTGAAAAACTGTTTTTT | CSAREPRGSLSEKLFF | - | TRBJ1-4 | - | 16 | TRBV20-1
TGTGCCAGCAGCACCGGGACTAGCGGGAGCATCTACGAGCAGTACTTC | CASSTGTSGSIYEQYF | - | TRBJ2-7 | TRBD2 | 16 | TRBV9
TGTGCCAGCAGCACGTGGAGCGGGAGCGAGATAGATACGCAGTATTTT | CASSTWSGSEIDTQYF | - | TRBJ2-3 | TRBD2 | 16 | TRBV7-9
TGTGCCAGCTCACCAGGGGGACCAGAGAACATTCAGTACTTC | CASSPGGPENIQYF | - | TRBJ2-4 | - | 14 | TRBV18
TGTGCCAGCAGTTTGGAGCACCCGCCCTACAATGCGCAGTTCTTC | CASSLEHPPYNAQFF | - | TRBJ2-1 | - | 15 | TRBV12-3/TRBV12-4
TGTGCCAGCAGTGTCGACAGTGGGTACGAGCAGTACTTC | CASSVDSGYEQYF | few | TRBJ2-7 | - | 13 | TRBV12-3/TRBV12-4
TGTGCCAGCACCTCGGAGGGGGAGGGGGATGAGCAGTTCTTC | CASTSEGEGDEQFF | few | TRBJ2-1 | - | 14 | TRBV6-5
TGCAGTGCTAATTGGGACAGGGGTTACGAGCAGTACTTC | CSANWDRGYEQYF | - | TRBJ2-7 | TRBD1 | 13 | TRBV20-1
TGTGCCAGCAGCCAAGGAACACACCGGGGCATTCAGTACTTC | CASSQGTHRGIQYF | once | TRBJ2-4 | - | 14 | TRBV3-1
TGTGCCAGCAGCTCCGGAGGGACAGGGTGGAACCAAGAGACCCAGTACTTC | CASSSGGTGWNQETQYF | - | TRBJ2-5 | TRBD1 | 17 | TRBV7-6
TGCAGCGTACAGCGGGAGCAGGGTATGGGTGAGCAGTTCTTC | CSVQREQGMGEQFF | - | TRBJ2-1 | TRBD2 | 14 | TRBV29-1
TGCAGCGTTGGACGGACCCTAACCAACTATGGCTACACCTTC | CSVGRTLTNYGYTF | - | TRBJ1-2 | - | 14 | TRBV29-1
TGTGCCAGCAGCCCATTTCGGGTTTTAGAACTAGCGGGCCCCTACAATGAGCAGTTCTTC | CASSPFRVLELAGPYNEQFF | - | TRBJ2-1 | TRBD2 | 20 | TRBV5-4
TGCAGTGCTACTGTAGCGGGTGCCTACGAGCAGTACTTC | CSATVAGAYEQYF | - | TRBJ2-7 | TRBD2 | 13 | TRBV20-1
TGCGCCAGCAGCTGGGGACTAGAGGGAAATGAGCAGTTCTTC | CASSWGLEGNEQFF | - | TRBJ2-1 | TRBD2 | 14 | TRBV5-1
TGTGCCATCAGGCCTAGCGGGCGGCCCAACCGCACAGATACGCGGTATTTT | CAIRPSGRPNRTDTRYF | - | TRBJ2-3 | TRBD2 | 17 | TRBV10-3
TGTGCCAGCAGTGACCTCCTAGCGGGATATGTTAGGGACACCGGGGAGCTGTTTTTT | CASSDLLAGYVRDTGELFF | - | TRBJ2-2 | TRBD2 | 19 | TRBV6-1
TGTGCCAGCAGTTACTCGAGTCGGGACCCGCACCAAGAGACCCAGTACTTC | CASSYSSRDPHQETQYF | - | TRBJ2-5 | - | 17 | TRBV6-2/TRBV6-3
TGCGCCAGCAGCCAAGATGGCCTAGCGGGAGTTAGGGAGCAGTACTTC | CASSQDGLAGVREQYF | few | TRBJ2-4 | TRBD2 | 16 | TRBV4-3
TGTGCCAGCAGCCCCCGGACAGGGCTACACACTGAAGCTTTCTTT | CASSPRTGLHTEAFF | - | TRBJ1-1 | TRBD1 | 15 | TRBV7-9
TGTGCCAGCAGCCAAGACAGGGAGAGACAGCCCCAGCATTTT | CASSQDRERQPQHF | few | TRBJ1-5 | - | 14 | TRBV3-1
TGCAGTGCTAGTTTGGCGCGGGAGAGGGCCTACGAGCAGTACTTC | CSASLARERAYEQYF | - | TRBJ2-7 | TRBD2 | 15 | TRBV20-1
TGCGCCAGCACTTCCGACAGGCCAGAACGCCATTACAATGAGCAGTTCTTC | CASTSDRPERHYNEQFF | few | TRBJ2-1 | - | 17 | TRBV5-1
TGTGCCAGCAGTTTAGCGGGACAGGGGGTCCACGAGCAGTACTTC | CASSLAGQGVHEQYF | few | TRBJ2-7 | TRBD1 | 15 | TRBV12-3/TRBV12-4